These 27 T cell receptor beta chains share one sample of origin, sequenced in a study of cytomegalovirus exposure and HLA in healthy donors. PCR was performed using 60 Vbeta and 13 Jbeta primers. Profiling relied on immunoSEQ multiplex PCR, and the TCRdb table lists in-frame clones only, not all of them. The sample consists of around 130,000 clones, 75% of them appearing once. Sequencing used PBMCs. All receptors come from a woman between 40 and 50 years old in good health and CMV-seropositive.

The V gene is TRBV29-1, the J gene TRBJ2-2, with TRBD2 as a possible D gene (6 bases). The CDR3 contains 12 residues. Per germline, CDR1 SQVTM and CDR2 ANQGSEA. Deletions cut 6 bases from V and 4 bases from J, with 9 bases between. The CDR3 nucleotides are TGCAGCGTGCAGGGACTCACCGGGGAGCTGTTTTTT. It yields the protein CSVQGLTGELFF.

This clone was counted between two and nine times. The chain uses TRBV6-5 and TRBJ2-3; 10 bases map to TRBD1. Germline V gives CDR1 MNHEY, CDR2 SVGAGI. The CDR3 spans 15 residues. V was pared by 2 bases and J by 3 bases, with 2 bases of the junction left unmatched. CDR3 coding DNA: TGTGCCAGCAGTTACGCGGGACAGGGGACAGATACGCAGTATTTT. It encodes CASSYAGQGTDTQYF.

The rearrangement joins TRBV9 to TRBJ2-5, with 7 positions matching TRBD2. Germline CDR1 reads SGDLS; CDR2 reads YYNGEE. The CDR3 spans 16 residues. Unmatched junction bases numbered 9, after V lost 0 bases and J lost 4 bases. The CDR3 spells CASSVALAEFGETQYF. In DNA, the CDR3 is TGTGCCAGCAGCGTAGCTCTAGCGGAGTTTGGAGAGACCCAGTACTTC.

The chain is built from TRBV25-1 and TRBJ2-3; D gene uncertain. Germline loops: CDR1 MGHDK, CDR2 SYGVNS. Trimming stripped 4 bases from V and 3 bases from J, with 11 bases between. The CDR3 sequence is 14 residues long. The CDR3: CASSVGSQTDTQYF. CDR3 sequence (DNA): TGTGCCAGCAGTGTGGGCAGTCAGACAGATACGCAGTATTTT.

The CDR3 coding sequence is TGCGCCAGCAGCCAAGAGGTCTCGGCCCCGACCGACAGCTATGGCTACACCTTC. Protein product: CASSQEVSAPTDSYGYTF. V usage is TRBV4-3 and J usage is TRBJ1-2, with D perhaps matching TRBD1 (5 bases). This CDR3 comprises 18 residues. Trimming shortened V by 0 bases and J by 4 bases, and 21 bases separated the two germline ends. Germline V gene lookup returns CDR1 LGHNA and CDR2 YSLEER.

This rearrangement joins TRBV4-1 to TRBJ2-7, with 10 nucleotides matching TRBD2. The V segment lost 0 bases and the J segment 4 bases; nucleotides outside the gene matches: 6. From germline, CDR1 is MGHRA and CDR2 YSYEKL. The CDR3 loop spans 16 amino acids. CDR3 region: CASSQDLAGAGYEQYF. CDR3 coding DNA: TGCGCCAGCAGCCAAGATCTAGCGGGAGCCGGGTACGAGCAGTACTTC.

This clone was detected a few times. The rearrangement joins TRBV7-9 to TRBJ1-2; no reliable D call. CDR3 size: 14 residues. CDR1 is SEHNR and CDR2 is FQNEAQ in the germline V gene (reference sequence). Trimming pared 1 base from V and 8 bases from J, leaving 14 bases between. The chain's CDR3 is CASSLGRQAGGYTF. Here the CDR3 DNA reads TGTGCCAGCAGCTTAGGTCGTCAGGCAGGAGGCTACACCTTC. The full variable domain, rest sourced from reference TRBV7-9 and TRBJ1-2, is DTGVSQNPRHKITKRGQNVTFRCDPISEHNRLYWYRQTLGQGPEFLTYFQNEAQLEKSRLLSDRFSAERPKGSFSTLEIQRTEQGDSAMYLCASSLGRQAGGYTFGSGTRLTVV.

The chain joins TRBV5-1 to TRBJ1-4; 12 positions agree with TRBD1. This CDR3 comprises 18 residues. Looked up from germline, CDR1 is SGHRS and CDR2 is YFSETQ. With V trimmed by 0 bases and J by 7 bases, 10 bases remained unmatched. CDR3 bases: TGCGCCAGCAGCTTGGCGGGACAGGGGGCCCTGGAGAGTGAAAAACTGTTTTTT. As protein: CASSLAGQGALESEKLFF. The entire variable domain, with the rest obtained from reference TRBV5-1 and TRBJ1-4, is as follows: KAGVTQTPRYLIKTRGQQVTLSCSPISGHRSVSWYQQTPGQGLQFLFEYFSETQRNKGNFPGRFSGRQFSNSRSEMNVSTLELGDSALYLCASSLAGQGALESEKLFFGSGTQLSVL.

The V and J genes are TRBV7-9 and TRBJ2-2; 7 positions match TRBD1. V shed 5 bases and J 4 bases; nucleotides not matched to a gene: 1. The CDR3 has 13 residues. Germline CDR1 is SEHNR and CDR2 is FQNEAQ (reference sequence). CDR3 amino acids: CASSPGGTGELFF. CDR3 DNA sequence: TGTGCCAGCAGCCCAGGGGGCACCGGGGAGCTGTTTTTT.

The V gene is TRBV28, the J gene TRBJ2-7; tentative D call: TRBD1 (6 bases). This CDR3 is 16 amino acids long. Germline values: CDR1 MDHEN, CDR2 SYDVKM. V lost 1 base and J lost 2, with 15 bases in between. The CDR3 DNA follows: TGTGCCAGCAGTTTATCGACAGGTACCCAGCCCTACGAGCAGTACTTC. Translation gives CASSLSTGTQPYEQYF.

The sample holds a few counts of this clone. The V call is TRBV28, the J call TRBJ1-4; perhaps TRBD1 as D (5 bases). V shed 4 bases and J shed 8 bases, with 17 bases lying between them. The length of the CDR3 is 15 residues. Germline CDR1 is MDHEN and CDR2 is SYDVKM. Written as DNA, the CDR3 is TGTGCCAGCAGTTCCCGTCGGGGGAAGAGGGAAAAACTGTTTTTT. Its translation is CASSSRRGKREKLFF. Using reference TRBV28 and TRBJ1-4 for the parts outside the CDR3, the full variable domain is DVKVTQSSRYLVKRTGEKVFLECVQDMDHENMFWYRQDPGLGLRLIYFSYDVKMKEKGDIPEGYSVSREKKERFSLILESASTNQTSMYLCASSSRRGKREKLFFGSGTQLSVL.

The chain uses TRBV2 and TRBJ1-2; tentative D call: TRBD1 (5 bases). Germline V gene data show CDR1 as SNHLY and CDR2 as FYNNEI. The V gene lost 7 bases and the J gene lost 1 base, with 13 bases spanning the gap. The CDR3 sequence is 14 residues long. The CDR3 spells CASIPGQGNYGYTF. For the CDR3, the DNA is TGTGCCAGCATTCCAGGGCAGGGTAACTATGGCTACACCTTC.

This rearrangement joins TRBV5-1 to TRBJ2-5; tentative D call: TRBD1 (6 bases). The V and J ends lost 1 base and 2 bases respectively, with 12 bases between them. This CDR3 has 15 amino acids. Germline-derived CDR1 and CDR2 are SGHRS and YFSETQ. This chain's CDR3 is CASSLWDKAQETQYF. In DNA, the CDR3 is TGCGCCAGCAGCTTGTGGGACAAAGCTCAAGAGACCCAGTACTTC.

The rearrangement links TRBV9 to TRBJ2-3; maybe TRBD2 (6 bases). CDR1 and CDR2 from the germline V gene are SGDLS and YYNGEE. The CDR3 is 14 amino acids. V was pared by 7 bases and J by 1 base, with 13 bases between. The CDR3 DNA sequence: TGTGCCAGCGATGCGCGGGGCGGCACAGATACGCAGTATTTT. It translates to CASDARGGTDTQYF.

The chain carries TRBV15 and TRBJ2-7; D is undetermined. The V and J ends lost 5 bases and 6 bases respectively, with 11 bases between them. This CDR3 contains 12 residues. Germline values: CDR1 LNHNV, CDR2 YYDKDF (reference sequence). CDR3 coding DNA: TGTGCCACCAGCCGTGGCGAGCGCGAGCAGTACTTC. It translates to CATSRGEREQYF.

The rearrangement joins TRBV2 to TRBJ2-1; D unresolved. This CDR3 has 10 amino acids. CDR1 is SNHLY, CDR2 FYNNEI, per germline. V shed 8 bases and J shed 8 bases, with 7 bases lying between them. CDR3 bases: TGTGCCAGCGCCTATTATGAGCAGTTCTTC. This encodes CASAYYEQFF.

The table lists this clone with a count of one. The chain links TRBV4-3 to TRBJ2-1, with 9 bases that match TRBD2. J gave up 7 bases and V 0 bases, and 13 bases lay outside the gene matches. The CDR3 runs 18 residues. In germline, CDR1 is LGHNA, CDR2 YSLEER. In nucleotides, the CDR3 is TGCGCCAGCAGCCAAGACTCTCCGGCGGGGGGGCCTAAGAATGAGCAGTTCTTC. Its translation is CASSQDSPAGGPKNEQFF.

The CDR3 coding sequence is TGTGCCAGCAATCCCATCATCGGGACAGCTTCCTACGAGCAGTACTTC. Encoded protein: CASNPIIGTASYEQYF. V is TRBV28 and J is TRBJ2-7; 7 positions agree with TRBD1. CDR3 length: 16 amino acids. V lost 7 bases and J lost 1; bases outside the gene matches: 13. CDR1 is MDHEN and CDR2 is SYDVKM in the germline V gene.

CDR3 region: CASSWGQSELGYTF. CDR3 nucleotide sequence: TGTGCCAGCAGCTGGGGACAGTCCGAGCTTGGCTACACCTTC. The chain couples TRBV7-2 to TRBJ1-2; 7 bases map to TRBD1. The CDR3 extends over 14 amino acids. V was pared by 4 bases and J by 7 bases, with 9 bases of the junction left unmatched. The germline V gene has CDR1 SGHTA and CDR2 FQGNSA.

This clone has more than one count but fewer than ten. The V call is TRBV23-1, the J call TRBJ1-3, with a possible D match to TRBD1 (5 bases). TRBV23-1 is noted as an ORF with a role that remains uncertain. Trimming shortened V by 3 bases and J by 0 bases, and 9 bases separated the two germline ends. The CDR3 is 15 amino acids. CDR3 sequence: CASSHPRVSGNTIYF. The CDR3 region has the DNA TGCGCCAGCAGTCACCCCAGGGTCTCTGGAAACACCATATATTTT.

This rearrangement joins TRBV7-2 to TRBJ1-6; D is unclear. The CDR3 covers 17 residues. The germline CDR1 and CDR2 sequences are SGHTA and FQGNSA. V lost 1 base and J lost 3, with 13 bases in between. This CDR3 reads CASSLGSAGYYNSPLHF. CDR3 DNA: TGTGCCAGCAGCTTAGGGTCCGCAGGTTACTATAATTCACCCCTCCACTTT.

This rearrangement joins TRBV19 to TRBJ1-3; 9 positions match TRBD1. The CDR3 contains 17 residues. CDR1 is LNHDA, CDR2 SQIVND, per germline (reference sequence). The V gene end was trimmed by 5 bases and the J gene end by 0 bases; junction bases not matched to a gene: 8. The chain's CDR3 is CASSPRDRAFSGNTIYF. CDR3 nucleotides: TGTGCCAGTAGTCCCCGGGACAGGGCATTCTCTGGAAACACCATATATTTT.

Written as DNA, the CDR3 is TGTGCCAGCTCGGCAGGCCCCCCTCAGGATCAGCCCCAGCATTTT. Encoded protein: CASSAGPPQDQPQHF. The chain uses TRBV2 and TRBJ1-5; the D is unclear. Germline V CDR1 and CDR2: SNHLY, FYNNEI. The V gene lost 8 bases and the J gene lost 5 bases, with 19 bases spanning the gap. The CDR3 runs 15 residues. The whole variable domain, filled in from reference TRBV2 and TRBJ1-5, reads EPEVTQTPSHQVTQMGQEVILRCVPISNHLYFYWYRQILGQKVEFLVSFYNNEISEKSEIFDDQFSVERPDGSNFTLKIRSTKLEDSAMYFCASSAGPPQDQPQHFGDGTRLSIL.

The chain recombines TRBV2 with TRBJ2-1, with D possibly matching TRBD1 (6 bases). V was clipped by 2 bases and J by 6 bases, with 14 bases between them. CDR1 and CDR2 from the germline V gene are SNHLY and FYNNEI. The CDR3 spans 15 residues. The CDR3 DNA reads TGTGCCAGCAGTGAATCCCCAGGGGCCAGCAATGAGCAGTTCTTC. Translating gives CASSESPGASNEQFF. Full variable domain (remainder filled in from reference TRBV2 and TRBJ2-1): EPEVTQTPSHQVTQMGQEVILRCVPISNHLYFYWYRQILGQKVEFLVSFYNNEISEKSEIFDDQFSVERPDGSNFTLKIRSTKLEDSAMYFCASSESPGASNEQFFGPGTRLTVL.

The table lists this clone with a few counts. The chain links TRBV10-3 to TRBJ1-1; 8 bases are a match to TRBD1. CDR1 and CDR2 from the germline V gene are ENHRY and SYGVKD. The CDR3 is 15 residues long. Losses at the gene ends were 3 bases for V and 4 bases for J; bases not matched to a gene: 7. This CDR3 is CAISESGGSGTEAFF. DNA for the CDR3: TGTGCCATCAGTGAATCAGGGGGCTCGGGCACTGAAGCTTTCTTT.

This rearrangement joins TRBV5-6 to TRBJ1-4; D may be TRBD1 (6 bases). Germline loops: CDR1 SGHDT, CDR2 YYEEEE. The germline V and J ends were trimmed by 4 bases and 5 bases, with 12 bases remaining between them. The CDR3 is 14 residues long. The chain's CDR3 is CASSAGTQNEKLFF. Written as DNA, the CDR3 is TGTGCCAGCAGCGCCGGGACACAGAATGAAAAACTGTTTTTT.

This chain joins TRBV28 and TRBJ1-5, with a tentative D call TRBD1 (5 bases). Trimming removed 5 bases at V and 4 bases at J, with 6 bases between. This CDR3 contains 12 residues. The germline gives CDR1 MDHEN, CDR2 SYDVKM. DNA of the CDR3: TGTGCCAGCAGTACAGGTAATCAGCCCCAGCATTTT. Translating gives CASSTGNQPQHF.